The 10 T cell receptor beta chains listed next were all sequenced from one sample in a study of blood T cell repertoires in COVID-19. The assay was immunoSEQ multiplex PCR, and TCRdb's table has in-frame clones only and misses some. Among about 280,000 clones listed, around 86% were seen once. The specimen was peripheral blood. Source of these receptors: a man aged 40-50 years with active or convalescent COVID-19.

The V and J genes are TRBV4-1 and TRBJ2-5, with D possibly being TRBD2 (5 bases). The CDR3 is 15 amino acids. CDR1 and CDR2 from the germline V gene are MGHRA and YSYEKL. V was cut by 4 bases and J by 5 bases, with 17 bases left in between. Here the CDR3 DNA reads TGCGCCAGCAGCCTGAGGGAGTATCCAGACGAGACCCAGTACTTC. It is translated as CASSLREYPDETQYF.

The chain uses TRBV5-1 and TRBJ2-2; D gene uncertain. Trimming stripped 4 bases from V and 7 bases from J, with 8 bases between. This CDR3 is 12 amino acids long. The germline CDR1 and CDR2 sequences are SGHRS and YFSETQ. CDR3 in amino acids: CASSQQVGELFF. CDR3 sequence (DNA): TGCGCCAGCAGCCAGCAGGTCGGGGAGCTGTTTTTT.

The rearrangement joins TRBV18 to TRBJ2-6; unclear D gene. CDR1 and CDR2 from the germline V gene are KGHSH and LQKENI. The CDR3 covers 15 residues. The V and J ends lost 0 bases and 2 bases respectively, with 5 bases between them. The CDR3 sequence: CASSPPPAGANVLTF. The CDR3 nucleotides are TGTGCCAGCTCACCACCCCCAGCTGGGGCCAACGTCCTGACTTTC.

A few counts support this clone. The sample carries other DNA sequences with the same CDR3. The chain uses TRBV5-1 and TRBJ2-3; D is undetermined. This CDR3 is built from 15 residues. V lost 0 bases, J lost 1 base, and 9 bases lay in between. Germline V gives CDR1 SGHRS, CDR2 YFSETQ. CDR3 nucleotides: TGCGCCAGCAGCTTGGCCGCGGATGGCACAGATACGCAGTATTTT. Its protein product is CASSLAADGTDTQYF.

J is TRBJ2-1 and V is TRBV30; 10 positions agree with TRBD2. Germline CDR1 is GTSNPN and CDR2 is SVGIG (reference sequence). The CDR3 has 14 amino acids. The ends lost 1 base at V and 8 bases at J; junction bases unmatched: 5. CDR3 bases: TGTGCCTGGAGTGCCCGGCTAGCGGGAGATGAGCAGTTCTTC. It encodes CAWSARLAGDEQFF.

The V and J genes are TRBV11-3 and TRBJ2-2, with a possible D match to TRBD1 (5 bases). The V and J ends lost 5 bases and 6 bases respectively, with 10 bases between them. The germline V gene encodes CDR1 SGHNT and CDR2 YENEEA. CDR3 length: 13 residues. DNA of the CDR3: TGTGCCAGCAGCGATGCAGGGTCCGGGGAGCTGTTTTTT. This codes for CASSDAGSGELFF.

The V and J genes are TRBV18 and TRBJ2-1; 7 bases match TRBD2. Germline V gene sequence: CDR1 KGHSH, CDR2 LQKENI. The V gene end was trimmed by 3 bases and the J gene end by 8 bases; junction bases not matched to a gene: 10. The CDR3 runs to 15 residues. This CDR3 is CASSPGLRVLDEQFF. In DNA form, the CDR3 reads TGTGCCAGCTCACCGGGACTACGGGTATTGGATGAGCAGTTCTTC.

The CDR3 bases are TGTGCCAGCAGTCCCCTCGACAATGAGCAGTTCTTC. Protein product: CASSPLDNEQFF. The rearrangement uses TRBV7-9 and TRBJ2-1; D is ambiguous. Trimming removed 6 bases at V and 5 bases at J, with 8 bases between. Germline CDR1 is SEHNR and CDR2 is FQNEAQ (reference sequence). CDR3 length: 12 residues.

CDR3 sequence reads: CASFSRRGEKLFF. CDR3 sequence (DNA): TGTGCCAGCTTCTCGAGGAGGGGTGAAAAACTGTTTTTT. The genes are TRBV2 and TRBJ1-4; maybe TRBD1 (5 bases). This CDR3 spans 13 amino acids. V lost 8 bases to trimming and J lost 7 bases, with 14 bases between them. Germline V lookup: CDR1 SNHLY, CDR2 FYNNEI.

The chain recombines TRBV20-1 with TRBJ1-1; D is unclear. V gave up 3 bases and J gave up 0 bases, with 8 bases separating them. Germline V gives CDR1 DFQATT, CDR2 SNEGSKA (reference sequence). The CDR3 is 13 amino acids. CDR3 DNA sequence: TGCAGTGCTAGTGTTGGCCTGAACACTGAAGCTTTCTTT. This translates into CSASVGLNTEAFF.